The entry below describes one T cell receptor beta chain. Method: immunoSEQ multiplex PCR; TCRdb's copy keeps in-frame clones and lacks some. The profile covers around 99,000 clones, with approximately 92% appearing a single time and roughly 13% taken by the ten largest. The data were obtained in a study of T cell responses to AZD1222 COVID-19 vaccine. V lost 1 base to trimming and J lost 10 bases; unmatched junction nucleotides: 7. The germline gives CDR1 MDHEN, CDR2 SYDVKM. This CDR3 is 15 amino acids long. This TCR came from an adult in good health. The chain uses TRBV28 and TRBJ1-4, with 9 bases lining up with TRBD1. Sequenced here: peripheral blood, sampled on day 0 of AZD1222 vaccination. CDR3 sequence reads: CASSLSPGQGGKLFF. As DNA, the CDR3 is TGTGCCAGCAGTTTATCCCCGGGACAGGGAGGAAAACTGTTTTTT.